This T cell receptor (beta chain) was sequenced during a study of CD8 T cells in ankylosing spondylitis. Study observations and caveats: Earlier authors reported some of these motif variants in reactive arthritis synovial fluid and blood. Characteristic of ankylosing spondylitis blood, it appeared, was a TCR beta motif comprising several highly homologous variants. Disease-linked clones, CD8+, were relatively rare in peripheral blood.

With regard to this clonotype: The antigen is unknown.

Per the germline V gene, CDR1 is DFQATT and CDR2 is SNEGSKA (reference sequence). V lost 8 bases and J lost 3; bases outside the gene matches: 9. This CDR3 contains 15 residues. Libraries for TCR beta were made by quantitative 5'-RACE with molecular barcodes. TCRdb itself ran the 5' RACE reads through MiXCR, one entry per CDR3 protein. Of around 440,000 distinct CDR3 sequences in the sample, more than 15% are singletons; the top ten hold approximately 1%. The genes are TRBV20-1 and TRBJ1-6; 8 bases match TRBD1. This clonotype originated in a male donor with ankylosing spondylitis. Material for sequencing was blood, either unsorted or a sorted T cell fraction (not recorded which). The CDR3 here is CSWEPTGGYNSPLHF. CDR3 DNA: TGCAGTTGGGAGCCAACAGGGGGCTATAATTCACCCCTCCACTTT.